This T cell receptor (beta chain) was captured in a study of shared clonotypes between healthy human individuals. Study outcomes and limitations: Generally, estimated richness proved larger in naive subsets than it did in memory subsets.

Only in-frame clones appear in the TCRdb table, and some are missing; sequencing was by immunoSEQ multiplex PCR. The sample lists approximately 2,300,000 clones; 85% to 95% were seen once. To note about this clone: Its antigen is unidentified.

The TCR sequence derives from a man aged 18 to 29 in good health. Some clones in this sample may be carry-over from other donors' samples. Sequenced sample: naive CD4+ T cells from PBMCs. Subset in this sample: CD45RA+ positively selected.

CDR3 in amino acids: CAWSVRPVTSGSSYEQYF. The CDR3 DNA is TGTGCCTGGAGTGTACGCCCCGTGACTAGCGGGTCTTCCTACGAGCAGTACTTC. This sequence joins TRBV30 and TRBJ2-7; 10 positions agree with TRBD2. Germline CDR1 and CDR2: GTSNPN and SVGIG (reference sequence). Unmatched junction bases numbered 12, after V lost 0 bases and J lost 1 base. The CDR3 runs to 18 residues.